These 10 T cell receptor beta chains originate from one sample sequenced in a study of neurological immune-mediated disorders. MiXCR, run by TCRdb on the 5' RACE reads, gives a single entry per CDR3 protein. This repertoire shows under 85,000 distinct CDR3 sequences, 13% to 15% found once; its top ten account for 6% to 7%. The specimen was PBMCs. Every receptor here comes from a woman in her 50s in good health.

This clonotype was observed at least ten times. CDR3 protein: CASSGGGGADTQYF. For the CDR3, the DNA is TGCGCCAGCAGTGGCGGGGGGGGCGCAGATACGCAGTATTTT. The genes are TRBV5-1 and TRBJ2-3, with 9 bases matching TRBD2. With V trimmed by 5 bases and J by 4 bases, 5 bases remained unmatched. The CDR3 has 14 amino acids. Germline CDR1 reads SGHRS; CDR2 reads YFSETQ. Using reference TRBV5-1 and TRBJ2-3 for the parts outside the CDR3, the full variable domain is KAGVTQTPRYLIKTRGQQVTLSCSPISGHRSVSWYQQTPGQGLQFLFEYFSETQRNKGNFPGRFSGRQFSNSRSEMNVSTLELGDSALYLCASSGGGGADTQYFGPGTRLTVL.

This clonotype was recorded at least ten times. The gene calls are TRBV28 and TRBJ1-6; TRBD1 agrees at 9 bases. V was clipped by 5 bases and J by 4 bases; unmatched bases: 6. The length of the CDR3 is 16 residues. Germline CDR1 is MDHEN and CDR2 is SYDVKM. The CDR3 loop reads CASSTGTGLYNSPLHF. In DNA form, the CDR3 reads TGTGCCAGCAGTACCGGGACAGGGTTATATAATTCACCCCTCCACTTT.

This clonotype appeared many times. This chain uses TRBV5-4 with TRBJ2-7; 7 bases fit TRBD1. V shed 2 bases, J shed 7 bases, and the junction held 18 bases outside the gene matches. Per germline, CDR1 SGHNT and CDR2 YYREEE (reference sequence). This CDR3 has 17 amino acids. The CDR3 bases are TGTGCCAGCAGCTTAACCCCAAACAGGGGCCTTTGGGGTGAGCAGTACTTC. Amino acid sequence: CASSLTPNRGLWGEQYF.

This clonotype was seen only a few times. This chain uses TRBV6-6 with TRBJ1-1; D gene uncertain. Germline lookup yields CDR1 MNHNY and CDR2 SVGAGI (reference sequence). The CDR3 contains 14 residues. The V end was cut by 8 bases, the J end by 1 base, with 14 bases between. The CDR3 region is CASRAGGQNTEAFF. In nucleotides, the CDR3 is TGTGCCAGCCGAGCCGGTGGGCAGAACACTGAAGCTTTCTTT.

In DNA form, the CDR3 reads TGTGCCAGCAGCTGGGACAGGTTGGAGACCCAGTACTTC. Translation: CASSWDRLETQYF. The chain links TRBV7-3 to TRBJ2-5, with 8 positions matching TRBD1. Per germline, CDR1 SGHTA and CDR2 FQGTGA. The CDR3 is 13 residues long. V lost 4 bases, J lost 5 bases, and 3 bases stayed unmatched.

The chain combines TRBV6-2 or TRBV6-3 with TRBJ2-2, with D unresolved. Germline CDR1 is MNHEY and CDR2 is SVGEGT. This CDR3 is built from 12 residues. Trimming pared 2 bases from V and 9 bases from J, leaving 7 bases between. CDR3 coding DNA: TGTGCCAGCAGTTACCCAGCCAGGGAGCTGTTTTTT. Translating gives CASSYPARELFF.

This clonotype has at least ten counts. The V gene is TRBV7-8, the J gene TRBJ1-4; D call uncertain. Trimming cost V 0 bases and J 3 bases, with 8 bases left between them. This CDR3 region has 15 residues. Germline-derived CDR1 and CDR2 are SGHVS and FQNEAQ. The CDR3 bases are TGTGCCAGCAGCTTAGCAGCAGCGGCTAATGAAAAACTGTTTTTT. Translating gives CASSLAAAANEKLFF. The variable domain in full, with the rest retrieved from reference TRBV7-8 and TRBJ1-4, is GAGVSQSPRYKVAKRGQDVALRCDPISGHVSLFWYQQALGQGPEFLTYFQNEAQLDKSGLPSDRFFAERPEGSVSTLKIQRTQQEDSAVYLCASSLAAAANEKLFFGSGTQLSVL.

The genes are TRBV28 and TRBJ1-3, with D possibly TRBD1 on 5 matching bases. V was trimmed by 7 bases and J by 0 bases, leaving 13 bases between them. Germline CDR1 and CDR2: MDHEN and SYDVKM. There are 15 residues in the CDR3. For the CDR3, the DNA is TGTGCCAGCAATGAGGCAGGGCCCTCTGGAAACACCATATATTTT. Residues: CASNEAGPSGNTIYF.

This clonotype was detected only a few times. V is TRBV5-4 and J is TRBJ1-2; no reliable D call. Germline V gene sequence: CDR1 SGHNT, CDR2 YYREEE (reference sequence). The CDR3 sequence is 16 residues long. V was clipped by 0 bases and J by 2 bases, with 14 bases between them. CDR3: CASSLDLRSRNYGYTF. CDR3 DNA sequence: TGTGCCAGCAGCTTGGATCTGAGGTCCAGGAACTATGGCTACACCTTC.

In its sample, this clonotype was seen a few times. The J gene is TRBJ2-5, the V gene TRBV7-8; weak D call: TRBD1 (5 bases). There are 14 residues in the CDR3. Germline V gene sequence: CDR1 SGHVS, CDR2 FQNEAQ. V shed 0 bases and J shed 4 bases, with 9 bases lying between them. The CDR3 loop reads CASSLAGRVETQYF. In DNA, the CDR3 is TGTGCCAGCAGCTTAGCGGGCAGGGTAGAGACCCAGTACTTC.